This TCR beta chain was documented in a study of blood T cell repertoires in COVID-19. The cohort comprised adults aged roughly 18 to 100 years residing in 20 to 30 US areas. Cohorts were assigned according to the clinical history that participants reported. All recovered Cohort 3 donors got two negative PCRs, got clearance, or saw symptom resolution. The V segment lost 4 bases and the J segment 3 bases; nucleotides outside the gene matches: 3. This CDR3 has 14 amino acids. CDR1 is SEHNR and CDR2 is FQNEAQ in the germline V gene (reference sequence). Original methodology: Amplification of reference gene primers was used by the study to estimate nucleated cell counts. The method was immunoSEQ multiplex PCR; TCRdb's version includes in-frame clones alone and lacks a portion of them. The V and J calls and the clone size are those of that table, but D and trimming were determined from the DNA. Found here are about 270,000 clones, nearly 90% of them singletons; the top ten hold about 1%.

The sequence derives from a woman younger than 45 who had recovered from COVID-19. Sequences were obtained from PBMCs or T cells enriched from blood (not recorded which). The chain combines TRBV7-9 with TRBJ1-3; 7 bases are a match to TRBD1. CDR3 in amino acids: CASSSWTGGNTIYF. Here the CDR3 DNA reads TGTGCCAGCAGCTCGTGGACAGGTGGAAACACCATATATTTT.